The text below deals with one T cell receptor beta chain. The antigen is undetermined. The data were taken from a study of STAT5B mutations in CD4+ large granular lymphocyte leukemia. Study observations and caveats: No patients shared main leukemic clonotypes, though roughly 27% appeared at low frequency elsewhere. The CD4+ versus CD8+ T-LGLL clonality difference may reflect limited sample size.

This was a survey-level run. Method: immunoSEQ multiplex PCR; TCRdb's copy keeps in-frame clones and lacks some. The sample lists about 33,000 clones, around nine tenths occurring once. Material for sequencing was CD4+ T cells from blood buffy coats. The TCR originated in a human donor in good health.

The DNA for the CDR3 is TGTGCCAGTGGGGTAAAGGGCAATCAGCCCCAGCATTTT. Amino acids: CASGVKGNQPQHF. V and J are TRBV19 and TRBJ1-5; D uncertain. Germline values: CDR1 LNHDA, CDR2 SQIVND (reference sequence). With 8 bases removed from V and 2 bases from J, the gap between germline ends came to 10 bases. This CDR3 has 13 residues.